Here is one TCR beta chain with its context. The target antigen is unknown. The PCR had 60 Vbeta and 13 Jbeta primers. Sequencing used immunoSEQ multiplex PCR; TCRdb keeps in-frame clones, though not all of them. This sample has over 120,000 clones, with approximately 80% found just once. The data are from a study of cytomegalovirus exposure and HLA in healthy donors. Study-level background: Earlier sequencing of 150 million to 200 million T cells yielded roughly 120 million unique TCR beta sequences.

Study-wide results and caveats: The authors later found most CMV-associated TCR beta chains appeared HLA-restricted. A prior analysis recorded that most TCR beta V segments were productive about 90% or about 30% of the time.

Germline CDR1 and CDR2: SEHNR and FQNEAQ (reference sequence). The CDR3 has 15 amino acids. Trimming removed 5 bases from V and 7 bases from J, with 18 bases in between. The rearrangement links TRBV7-9 to TRBJ1-3; the D gene is possibly TRBD1 (6 bases). Input material: PBMCs. This receptor was identified in a male donor in good health and CMV-seronegative. CDR3 amino acids: CASSARDTILNTIYF. The CDR3, as DNA: TGTGCCAGCAGCGCCCGGGACACTATCTTGAACACCATATATTTT.